These 31 T cell receptor beta chains share one sample of origin, sequenced in a study of T cells in localized non-small cell lung cancer. Measured with immunoSEQ multiplex PCR; TCRdb has only the in-frame clones, and not every one. The sample lists around 25,000 clones, 70% to 90% occurring once. The specimen comprised peripheral blood, sampled before any cancer treatment. These TCRs come from a male donor aged 60 or over with stage II squamous cell lung carcinoma.

J is TRBJ2-7 and V is TRBV10-1, with 8 bases matching TRBD1. The CDR3 covers 13 residues. The V and J ends lost 5 bases and 0 bases, in that order; junction bases with no gene match: 0. Germline CDR1 WNHNN, CDR2 SYGVQD (reference sequence). For the CDR3, the DNA is TGCGCCAGCAGTCAGGGGGCCTCCTACGAGCAGTACTTC. Translating gives CASSQGASYEQYF.

The chain couples TRBV4-2 to TRBJ1-2, with D perhaps matching TRBD1 (5 bases). CDR1 and CDR2 from the germline V gene are LGHNA and YNFKEQ. CDR3 length: 15 residues. Between the trimmed V and J ends, which lost 1 base and 3 bases, there was a span of 12 bases. The CDR3, as DNA: TGTGCCAGCAGCCAAGCCTGGACAAGGGACTATGGCTACACCTTC. Its protein is CASSQAWTRDYGYTF.

CDR3 nucleotide sequence: TGTGCCAGCAGCCAACCGGGGGCGGATGGCTACACCTTC. Amino acids: CASSQPGADGYTF. This chain uses TRBV14 with TRBJ1-2, with a weak D call TRBD1 (6 bases). V lost 2 bases to trimming and J lost 6 bases, with 10 bases between them. Germline-derived CDR1 and CDR2 are SGHDN and FVKESK. The CDR3 extends over 13 amino acids.

The chain uses TRBV27 and TRBJ1-5; a possible D gene is TRBD1 (5 bases). The CDR3 consists of 14 residues. With 8 bases removed from V and 4 bases from J, the gap between germline ends came to 15 bases. In germline, CDR1 is MNHEY, CDR2 SMNVEV (reference sequence). The CDR3: CASGKGYGNQPQHF. CDR3 DNA sequence: TGTGCCAGCGGAAAGGGGTATGGGAATCAGCCCCAGCATTTT.

This sequence joins TRBV6-5 and TRBJ2-1, with TRBD1 matching over 9 bases. Losses at the gene ends were 6 bases for V and 9 bases for J; bases not matched to a gene: 6. This CDR3 has 13 amino acids. The germline gives CDR1 MNHEY, CDR2 SVGAGI. As DNA, the CDR3 is TGTGCCAGCAGAACCTCGGACAGGGGTGAGCAGTTCTTC. Translating gives CASRTSDRGEQFF.

V usage is TRBV4-2 and J usage is TRBJ2-7; 9 nucleotides line up with TRBD1. This CDR3 region has 16 residues. Germline CDR1 LGHNA, CDR2 YNFKEQ. The V segment lost 1 base and the J segment 2 bases; nucleotides outside the gene matches: 6. CDR3 in amino acids: CASSQAGTGKTYEQYF. CDR3 nucleotides: TGTGCCAGCAGCCAAGCCGGGACAGGGAAAACCTACGAGCAGTACTTC.

The chain joins TRBV9 to TRBJ2-7, with 7 bases matching TRBD2. Germline-derived CDR1 and CDR2 are SGDLS and YYNGEE. After removal of 2 bases from V and 0 bases from J, the junction contained 5 bases not matched to a gene. The CDR3 length is 15 residues. In DNA, the CDR3 is TGTGCCAGCAGCGTGGGGAGGGGCAACTCCTACGAGCAGTACTTC. This encodes CASSVGRGNSYEQYF.

The chain links TRBV7-2 to TRBJ2-4; 9 nucleotides agree with TRBD2. CDR1 and CDR2 (germline): SGHTA, FQGNSA. The CDR3 length is 17 residues. Trimming cost V 5 bases and J 0 bases; bases outside gene matches: 8. CDR3 in amino acids: CASSDRLAGLAKNIQYF. For the CDR3, the DNA is TGTGCCAGCAGCGACCGCCTAGCGGGGCTAGCCAAAAACATTCAGTACTTC.

This clone was picked up one time. This chain uses TRBV4-2 with TRBJ2-5; unclear D gene. This CDR3 has 13 amino acids. Germline V gives CDR1 LGHNA, CDR2 YNFKEQ. The ends were cut back, 2 bases at V and 5 bases at J, with 9 bases in the middle. CDR3 nucleotides: TGTGCCAGCAGCCAACGATTGGGGGAGACCCAGTACTTC. Translated: CASSQRLGETQYF.

This clone was counted a single time. The V call is TRBV15, the J call TRBJ1-5; D is unclear. The CDR3 has 16 amino acids. Trimming removed 3 bases from V and 4 bases from J, with 16 bases in between. Germline CDR1 and CDR2: LNHNV and YYDKDF (reference sequence). CDR3 protein: CATSRPPSGSNQPQHF. The CDR3 DNA sequence: TGTGCCACCAGCAGGCCCCCTTCGGGGTCGAATCAGCCCCAGCATTTT.

CDR3 in DNA: TGTGCCAGTAGTAACGAAAGGGGCGAGAGCTATGGCTACACCTTC. It is translated as CASSNERGESYGYTF. This sequence joins TRBV19 and TRBJ1-2; weak D call: TRBD1 (5 bases). This CDR3 is built from 15 residues. CDR1 and CDR2 from the germline V gene are LNHDA and SQIVND (reference sequence). The V gene lost 4 bases and the J gene lost 4 bases, with 16 bases spanning the gap.

The V gene is TRBV6-6, the J gene TRBJ1-1; weak D call: TRBD1 (5 bases). The CDR3 is made up of 14 amino acids. V was trimmed by 0 bases and J by 1 base, leaving 6 bases between them. Germline values: CDR1 MNHNY, CDR2 SVGAGI (reference sequence). The CDR3 loop reads CASSYSRGNTEAFF. CDR3 sequence (DNA): TGTGCCAGCAGTTACTCGAGGGGGAACACTGAAGCTTTCTTT.

In its sample, this clone was seen once. The V call is TRBV7-2, the J call TRBJ1-2, with D hard to call. CDR3 length: 13 amino acids. The V gene lost 1 base and the J gene lost 4 bases, with 7 bases spanning the gap. Germline lookup yields CDR1 SGHTA and CDR2 FQGNSA. The CDR3 loop reads CASSLGQTYGYTF. The CDR3 bases are TGTGCCAGCAGCTTAGGTCAGACCTATGGCTACACCTTC.

This chain uses TRBV19 with TRBJ1-6, with a possible D match to TRBD1 (6 bases). CDR3 length equals 15 residues. V gave up 3 bases and J gave up 8 bases, with 14 bases separating them. Germline V gene lookup returns CDR1 LNHDA and CDR2 SQIVND (reference sequence). The CDR3 protein is CASSIQGHSYSPLHF. The CDR3 region has the DNA TGTGCCAGTAGTATCCAGGGGCACTCCTATTCACCCCTCCACTTT. The whole variable domain, remainder taken from reference TRBV19 and TRBJ1-6, is DGGITQSPKYLFRKEGQNVTLSCEQNLNHDAMYWYRQDPGQGLRLIYYSQIVNDFQKGDIAEGYSVSREKKESFPLTVTSAQKNPTAFYLCASSIQGHSYSPLHFGNGTRLTVT.

A single count supports this clone. This chain links TRBV28 with TRBJ2-4; D might be TRBD1 (6 bases). The germline V gene encodes CDR1 MDHEN and CDR2 SYDVKM. The ends were cut back, 9 bases at V and 0 bases at J, with 12 bases in the middle. The CDR3 consists of 14 residues. CDR3 nucleotides: TGTGCCAGTTCGACAGGTGAAGCCAAAAACATTCAGTACTTC. Its translation: CASSTGEAKNIQYF.

The CDR3 DNA sequence: TGTGCCAGCAGCGTTACAGAATACAATGAGCAGTTCTTC. Its translation: CASSVTEYNEQFF. V gene TRBV5-5 combines with J gene TRBJ2-1; D is unresolved. This CDR3 has 13 amino acids. V was shortened by 4 bases and J by 4 bases, with 9 bases between the two germline ends. The germline CDR1 and CDR2 sequences are SGHKS and YYEKEE (reference sequence).

This sequence joins TRBV28 and TRBJ2-3; TRBD1 is a possible D gene (6 bases). The CDR3 is 15 amino acids. The germline gives CDR1 MDHEN, CDR2 SYDVKM. V lost 1 base, J lost 0 bases, and 8 bases lay in between. CDR3 nucleotide sequence: TGTGCCAGCAGTTTATCTCAGGGGAGCACAGATACGCAGTATTTT. This encodes CASSLSQGSTDTQYF.

This clone is a singleton in its sample. The V call is TRBV7-9, the J call TRBJ2-2; TRBD2 aligns across 9 bases. Germline V CDR1 and CDR2: SEHNR, FQNEAQ (reference sequence). Unmatched junction bases numbered 6, after V lost 0 bases and J lost 4 bases. This CDR3 has 17 residues. In DNA form, the CDR3 reads TGTGCCAGCAGCTTAGCTAGCGGGAGTCGGAGCACCGGGGAGCTGTTTTTT. Translated: CASSLASGSRSTGELFF.

The V call is TRBV5-1, the J call TRBJ1-2; the match to TRBD1 covers 8 bases. The CDR3 sequence is 15 residues long. Germline CDR1 and CDR2: SGHRS and YFSETQ. With 6 bases clipped from V and 8 bases from J, the junction kept 15 bases outside the gene matches. The CDR3 spells CASTTLGGDRGGYTF. CDR3 nucleotides: TGCGCCAGCACTACCCTTGGAGGAGACAGGGGAGGCTACACCTTC.

The chain couples TRBV28 to TRBJ1-2; D is unclear. V dropped 4 bases and J dropped 3 bases, with 15 bases sitting between them. This CDR3 is 15 amino acids long. The germline gives CDR1 MDHEN, CDR2 SYDVKM. CDR3 sequence: CASSSTLALDYGYTF. The CDR3 DNA reads as TGTGCCAGCAGTTCGACCCTGGCCCTTGACTATGGCTACACCTTC.

The CDR3 DNA reads TGTGCCAGTAGTATCAGCAGTAGCAATCAGCCCCAGCATTTT. Amino acid sequence: CASSISSSNQPQHF. The rearrangement joins TRBV19 to TRBJ1-5; D remains unclear. The CDR3 has 14 amino acids. CDR1 and CDR2 from the germline V gene are LNHDA and SQIVND (reference sequence). The germline V and J ends were trimmed by 3 bases and 0 bases, with 6 bases remaining between them.

This chain uses TRBV6-5 with TRBJ2-7; TRBD2 agrees at 12 bases. This CDR3 is built from 15 residues. V lost 2 bases and J lost 6; bases outside the gene matches: 5. The V gene's germline CDR1 is MNHEY and CDR2 SVGAGI. CDR3 coding DNA: TGTGCCAGCAGTTACCAACCGGGACTAGCGGGCGAGCAGTACTTC. As protein: CASSYQPGLAGEQYF.

The chain couples TRBV4-1 to TRBJ2-3; 7 bases line up with TRBD1. Unmatched junction bases numbered 3, after V lost 0 bases and J lost 0 bases. Germline V gene data show CDR1 as MGHRA and CDR2 as YSYEKL. The CDR3 has 16 amino acids. CDR3 DNA: TGCGCCAGCAGCCAAGACCAGGGGGAAAGCACAGATACGCAGTATTTT. Protein: CASSQDQGESTDTQYF.

V is TRBV11-2 and J is TRBJ2-3, with a tentative D call TRBD2 (6 bases). From germline, CDR1 is SGHAT and CDR2 FQNNGV. Trimming shortened V by 1 base and J by 5 bases, and 16 bases separated the two germline ends. The CDR3 is 16 residues long. The CDR3 region has the DNA TGTGCCAGCAGCTTAGGAAGTTGGGGGGTCGGAGATACGCAGTATTTT. This encodes CASSLGSWGVGDTQYF.

J is TRBJ1-3 and V is TRBV7-2; D is unclear. With 8 bases removed from V and 0 bases from J, the gap between germline ends came to 14 bases. The CDR3 contains 15 residues. Germline CDR1 SGHTA, CDR2 FQGNSA. As DNA, the CDR3 is TGTGCCAGCTCCCCGGATCGTTTCTCTGGAAACACCATATATTTT. Protein: CASSPDRFSGNTIYF.

Written as DNA, the CDR3 is TGTGCCAGTCTTCGGCAGGCGGGGAGCACAGATACGCAGTATTTT. Translating it yields CASLRQAGSTDTQYF. The chain is built from TRBV27 and TRBJ2-3, with a possible D match to TRBD2 (6 bases). The germline V gene has CDR1 MNHEY and CDR2 SMNVEV (reference sequence). The V end lost 9 bases, the J end lost 0 bases, and 16 bases lay between the germline ends. This CDR3 has 15 residues.

CDR3 in amino acids: CASSIFSGGDTDTQYF. The DNA for the CDR3 is TGTGCCAGTAGTATTTTTAGCGGGGGGGATACAGATACGCAGTATTTT. The chain combines TRBV19 with TRBJ2-3; 11 nucleotides match TRBD2. The germline gives CDR1 LNHDA, CDR2 SQIVND (reference sequence). Germline trimming cut 3 bases from V and 3 bases from J; bases unmatched to any gene: 5. The CDR3 extends over 16 amino acids.

The CDR3 DNA reads as TGTGCCACGACACAGGGGGCATCTCTTTACAATGAGCAGTTCTTC. Its protein is CATTQGASLYNEQFF. The chain combines TRBV2 with TRBJ2-1; the match to TRBD1 covers 9 bases. This CDR3 region has 15 residues. In germline, CDR1 is SNHLY, CDR2 FYNNEI. Unmatched junction bases numbered 11, after V lost 10 bases and J lost 4 bases. Full variable domain (rest looked up from reference TRBV2 and TRBJ2-1): EPEVTQTPSHQVTQMGQEVILRCVPISNHLYFYWYRQILGQKVEFLVSFYNNEISEKSEIFDDQFSVERPDGSNFTLKIRSTKLEDSAMYFCATTQGASLYNEQFFGPGTRLTVL.

This clone was counted a single time. The chain is built from TRBV28 and TRBJ1-1, with a possible D match to TRBD1 (5 bases). The CDR3 loop spans 15 amino acids. Between the trimmed V and J ends, which lost 6 bases and 0 bases, there was a span of 14 bases. Germline CDR1 MDHEN, CDR2 SYDVKM. CDR3 coding DNA: TGTGCCAGCAGCCCTGGCCGGGGGGTGAACACTGAAGCTTTCTTT. Protein sequence: CASSPGRGVNTEAFF.

The genes are TRBV5-1 and TRBJ1-1; no reliable D call. V gave up 3 bases and J gave up 6 bases, with 15 bases separating them. This CDR3 is built from 14 residues. Germline-derived CDR1 and CDR2 are SGHRS and YFSETQ. The CDR3, as DNA: TGCGCCAGCAGCTACTCGACCATCCAGGCTGAAGCTTTCTTT. Amino acids: CASSYSTIQAEAFF.

The chain couples TRBV30 to TRBJ2-2; D is undetermined. The CDR3 runs to 14 residues. Germline V gene sequence: CDR1 GTSNPN, CDR2 SVGIG (reference sequence). Trimming shortened V by 2 bases and J by 0 bases, and 7 bases separated the two germline ends. This chain's CDR3 is CAWSPTPNTGELFF. CDR3 sequence (DNA): TGTGCCTGGAGTCCGACTCCGAACACCGGGGAGCTGTTTTTT. Full variable domain (missing parts from reference TRBV30 and TRBJ2-2): SQTIHQWPATLVQPVGSPLSLECTVEGTSNPNLYWYRQAAGRGLQLLFYSVGIGQISSEVPQNLSASRPQDRQFILSSKKLLLSDSGFYLCAWSPTPNTGELFFGEGSRLTVL.